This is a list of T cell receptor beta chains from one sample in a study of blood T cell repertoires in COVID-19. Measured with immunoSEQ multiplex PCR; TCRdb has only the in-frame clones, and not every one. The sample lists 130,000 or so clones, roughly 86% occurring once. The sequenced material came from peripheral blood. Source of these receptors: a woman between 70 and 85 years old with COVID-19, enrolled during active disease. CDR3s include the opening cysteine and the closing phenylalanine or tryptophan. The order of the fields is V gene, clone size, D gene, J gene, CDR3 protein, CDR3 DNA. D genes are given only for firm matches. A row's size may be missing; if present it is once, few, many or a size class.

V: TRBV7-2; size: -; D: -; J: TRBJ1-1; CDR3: CASSLLSGRVGGTEAFF; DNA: TGTGCCAGCAGCTTACTGTCGGGCAGGGTCGGAGGGACTGAAGCTTTCTTT
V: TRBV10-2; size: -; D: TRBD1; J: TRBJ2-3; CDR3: CASADRGLLNTQYF; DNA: TGCGCCAGTGCAGACAGGGGGCTTTTAAATACGCAGTATTTT
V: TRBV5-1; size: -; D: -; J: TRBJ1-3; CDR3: CASSLVRAGDVGGNTIYF; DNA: TGCGCCAGCAGCTTGGTTCGGGCAGGGGATGTTGGTGGAAACACCATATATTTT
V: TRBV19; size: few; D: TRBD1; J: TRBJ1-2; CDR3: CASTGQGRNYGYTF; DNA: TGTGCCAGTACCGGACAGGGTCGTAACTATGGCTACACCTTC
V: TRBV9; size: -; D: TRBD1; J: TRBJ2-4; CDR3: CASSAGTGLAKNIQYF; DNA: TGTGCCAGCAGCGCCGGGACAGGACTAGCCAAAAACATTCAGTACTTC
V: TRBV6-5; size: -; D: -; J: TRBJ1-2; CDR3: CASSIQGYGYTF; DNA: TGTGCCAGCAGCATACAGGGCTATGGCTACACCTTC
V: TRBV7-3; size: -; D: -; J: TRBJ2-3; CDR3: CASSLNGGKSTDTQYF; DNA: TGTGCCAGCAGCTTAAATGGGGGGAAAAGCACAGATACGCAGTATTTT
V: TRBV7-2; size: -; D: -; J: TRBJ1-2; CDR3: CASSLSSGGWGYGYTF; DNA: TGTGCCAGCAGCTTAAGTTCCGGGGGTTGGGGCTATGGCTACACCTTC
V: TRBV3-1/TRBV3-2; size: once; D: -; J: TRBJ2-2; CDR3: CASSLLLGASGTGELFF; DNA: TGTGCCAGCAGCCTCTTGCTGGGGGCCTCGGGCACCGGGGAGCTGTTTTTT
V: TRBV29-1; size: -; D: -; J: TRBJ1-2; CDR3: CSAVAGHRDTF; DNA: TGCAGCGCTGTGGCGGGCCACCGGGACACCTTC
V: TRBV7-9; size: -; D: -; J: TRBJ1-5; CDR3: CASSSGGGVRERHQPQHF; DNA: TGTGCCAGCAGCTCGGGGGGTGGAGTGCGGGAGCGCCATCAGCCCCAGCATTTT
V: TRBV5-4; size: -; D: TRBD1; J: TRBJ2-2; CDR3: CASSRLGQGASGELFF; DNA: TGTGCCAGCAGCCGACTCGGACAGGGGGCGTCGGGGGAGCTGTTTTTT
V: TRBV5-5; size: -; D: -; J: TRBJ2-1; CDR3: CASGAGIEQFF; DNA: TGTGCCAGCGGTGCAGGGATTGAGCAGTTCTTC
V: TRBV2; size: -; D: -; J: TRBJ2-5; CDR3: CASSLLGNTPETQYF; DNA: TGTGCCAGCAGCCTCCTAGGTAACACTCCAGAGACCCAGTACTTC
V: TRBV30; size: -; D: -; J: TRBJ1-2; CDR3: CAWSVDRFYGYTF; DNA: TGTGCCTGGAGTGTAGACAGATTCTATGGCTACACCTTC
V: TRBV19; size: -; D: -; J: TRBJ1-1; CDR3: CASSVRYRDTEAFF; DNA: TGTGCCAGTAGTGTCAGGTATCGAGACACTGAAGCTTTCTTT
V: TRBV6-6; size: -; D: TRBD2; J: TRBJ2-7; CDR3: CASSYSTSGAMQYF; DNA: TGTGCCAGCAGTTACTCGACTAGCGGGGCGATGCAGTACTTC
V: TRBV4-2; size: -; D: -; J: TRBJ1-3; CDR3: CASSQDRGRGSSGNTIYF; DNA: TGTGCCAGCAGCCAAGATCGGGGGAGGGGCAGCTCTGGAAACACCATATATTTT
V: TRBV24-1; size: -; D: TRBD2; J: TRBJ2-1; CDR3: CATSDKRGRSEQFF; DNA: TGTGCCACCAGTGATAAGCGGGGGAGGAGTGAGCAGTTCTTC
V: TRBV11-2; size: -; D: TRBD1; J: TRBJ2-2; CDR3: CASSPGQGGAGELFF; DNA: TGTGCCAGCAGCCCGGGACAGGGGGGCGCCGGGGAGCTGTTTTTT
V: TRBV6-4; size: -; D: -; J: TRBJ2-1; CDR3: CASTLASYNEQFF; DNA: TGTGCCAGCACACTAGCTTCGTACAATGAGCAGTTCTTC
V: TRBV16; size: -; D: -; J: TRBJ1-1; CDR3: CASSQSRKGRETEAFF; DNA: TGTGCCAGCAGCCAATCACGGAAGGGGCGGGAGACTGAAGCTTTCTTT
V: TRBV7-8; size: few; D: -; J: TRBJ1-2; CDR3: CASSFSEGVFYGYTF; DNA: TGTGCCAGCAGCTTTAGTGAGGGGGTTTTCTATGGCTACACCTTC
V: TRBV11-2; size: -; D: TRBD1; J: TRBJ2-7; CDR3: CASSLAGQGGYEQYF; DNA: TGTGCCAGCAGCTTAGCAGGACAGGGGGGCTACGAGCAGTACTTC
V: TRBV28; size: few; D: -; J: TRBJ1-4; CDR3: CASSLTVSQGREEKLFF; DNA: TGTGCCAGCAGTTTGACTGTTTCCCAAGGGAGAGAGGAAAAACTGTTTTTT
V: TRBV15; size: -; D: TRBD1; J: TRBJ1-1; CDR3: CATSRDRSGGTEAFF; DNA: TGTGCCACCAGCAGAGATCGATCAGGGGGCACTGAAGCTTTCTTT
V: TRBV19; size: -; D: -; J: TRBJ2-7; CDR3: CASSGGLYEQYF; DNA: TGTGCCAGTAGTGGGGGGTTATACGAGCAGTACTTC
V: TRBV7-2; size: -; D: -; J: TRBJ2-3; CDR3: CASSSSGGRKVDTQYF; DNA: TGTGCCAGCAGCTCATCCGGGGGTCGTAAGGTAGATACGCAGTATTTT
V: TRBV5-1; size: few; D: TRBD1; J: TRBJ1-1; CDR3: CASSRQGVENTEAFF; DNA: TGCGCCAGCAGCCGACAGGGAGTTGAAAACACTGAAGCTTTCTTT